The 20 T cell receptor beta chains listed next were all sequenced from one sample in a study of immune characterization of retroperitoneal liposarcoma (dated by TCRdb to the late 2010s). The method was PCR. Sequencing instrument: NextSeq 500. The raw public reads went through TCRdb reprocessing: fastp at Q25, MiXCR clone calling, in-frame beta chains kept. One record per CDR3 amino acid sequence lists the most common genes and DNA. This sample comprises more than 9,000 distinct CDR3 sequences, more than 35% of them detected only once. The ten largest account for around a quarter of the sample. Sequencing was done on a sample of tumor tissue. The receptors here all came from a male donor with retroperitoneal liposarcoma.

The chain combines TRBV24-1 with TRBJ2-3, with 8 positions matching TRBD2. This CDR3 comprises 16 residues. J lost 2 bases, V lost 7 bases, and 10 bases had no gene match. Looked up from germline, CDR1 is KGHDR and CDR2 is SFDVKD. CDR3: CATSETGTRATDTQYF. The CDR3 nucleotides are TGTGCCACCAGCGAGACCGGGACTAGGGCCACAGATACGCAGTATTTT.

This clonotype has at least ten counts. CDR3 sequence: CASSEGTGSWGETQYF. The DNA of the CDR3 is TGTGCCAGCAGTGAAGGGACGGGGAGTTGGGGGGAGACCCAGTACTTC. The chain carries TRBV6-1 and TRBJ2-5; the D call may be TRBD1 or TRBD2 (5 bases each). This CDR3 region has 16 residues. V was cut by 1 base and J by 5 bases, with 17 bases left in between. From germline, CDR1 is MNHNS and CDR2 SASEGT.

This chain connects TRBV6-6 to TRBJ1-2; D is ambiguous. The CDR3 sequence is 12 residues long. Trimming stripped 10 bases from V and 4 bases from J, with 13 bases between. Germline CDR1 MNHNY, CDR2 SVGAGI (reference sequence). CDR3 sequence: CATLRGPYGYTF. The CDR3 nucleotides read TGTGCCACCCTCCGGGGTCCCTATGGCTACACCTTC.

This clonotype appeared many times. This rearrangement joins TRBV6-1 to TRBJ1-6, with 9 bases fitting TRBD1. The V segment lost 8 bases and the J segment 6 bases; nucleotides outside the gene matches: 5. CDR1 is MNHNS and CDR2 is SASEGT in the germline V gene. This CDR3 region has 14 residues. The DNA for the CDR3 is TGTGCCAGCGGACAGGGGAGTAGTAATTCACCCCTCCACTTT. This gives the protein CASGQGSSNSPLHF.

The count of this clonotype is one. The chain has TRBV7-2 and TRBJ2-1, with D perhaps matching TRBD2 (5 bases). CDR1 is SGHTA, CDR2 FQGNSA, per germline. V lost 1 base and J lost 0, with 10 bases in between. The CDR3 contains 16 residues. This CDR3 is CASSLVAGDSYNEQFF. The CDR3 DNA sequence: TGTGCCAGCAGCTTAGTGGCGGGTGACTCCTACAATGAGCAGTTCTTC.

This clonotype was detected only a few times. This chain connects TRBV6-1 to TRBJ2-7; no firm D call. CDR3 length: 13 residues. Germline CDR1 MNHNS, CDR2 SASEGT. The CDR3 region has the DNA TGTGCTTTACTACGGACGGGTACCTACGAGCAGTACTTC. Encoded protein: CALLRTGTYEQYF.

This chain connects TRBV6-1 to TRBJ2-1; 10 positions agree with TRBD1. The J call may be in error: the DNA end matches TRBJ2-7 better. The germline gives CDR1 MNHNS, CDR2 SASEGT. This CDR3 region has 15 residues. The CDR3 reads CASRPGQGSGNEQYF. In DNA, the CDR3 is TGTGCCAGCAGGCCGGGACAGGGGAGCGGCAATGAGCAGTACTTC.

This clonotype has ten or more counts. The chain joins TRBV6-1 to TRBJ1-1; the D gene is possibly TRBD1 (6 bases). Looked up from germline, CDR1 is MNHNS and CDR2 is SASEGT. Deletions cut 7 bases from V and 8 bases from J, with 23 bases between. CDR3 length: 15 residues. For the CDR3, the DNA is TGTGCCAGCACCTCGAGGGGCATGCCAGGGGAGGAAGCTTTCTTT. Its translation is CASTSRGMPGEEAFF.

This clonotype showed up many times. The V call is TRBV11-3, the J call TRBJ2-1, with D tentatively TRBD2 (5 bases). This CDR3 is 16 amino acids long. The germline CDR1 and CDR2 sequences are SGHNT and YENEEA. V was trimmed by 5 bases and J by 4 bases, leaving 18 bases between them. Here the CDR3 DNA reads TGTGCCAGCAGCCGAGAGGGCACGGCAGAATACAATGAGCAGTTCTTC. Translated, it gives CASSREGTAEYNEQFF.

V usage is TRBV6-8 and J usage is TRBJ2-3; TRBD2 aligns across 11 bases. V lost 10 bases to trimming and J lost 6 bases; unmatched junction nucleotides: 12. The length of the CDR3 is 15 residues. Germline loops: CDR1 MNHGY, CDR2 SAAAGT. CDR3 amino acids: CAIKYSGRAGDTQYF. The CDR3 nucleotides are TGTGCCATCAAATATAGCGGGAGGGCCGGGGATACGCAGTATTTT.

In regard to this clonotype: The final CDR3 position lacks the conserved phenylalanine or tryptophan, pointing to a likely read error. CDR3 nucleotide sequence: TGTGCCAGCAGTTCCCGGGGAGCGGGAGGCGTACGAGCCAAAAACATTCAGTACGTC. This gives the protein CASSSRGAGGVRAKNIQYV. The chain links TRBV6-1 to TRBJ2-1; 9 nucleotides line up with TRBD2. The last part of the DNA fits TRBJ2-4 better; the J call may be wrong. The CDR3 is made up of 19 amino acids. Germline CDR1 is MNHNS and CDR2 is SASEGT.

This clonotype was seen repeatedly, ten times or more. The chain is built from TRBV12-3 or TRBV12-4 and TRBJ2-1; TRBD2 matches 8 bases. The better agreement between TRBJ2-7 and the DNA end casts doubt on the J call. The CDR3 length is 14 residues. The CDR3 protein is CASSLLSGRNEQYF. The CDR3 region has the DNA TGTGCCAGCAGTTTGTTGAGCGGGAGAAATGAGCAGTACTTC.

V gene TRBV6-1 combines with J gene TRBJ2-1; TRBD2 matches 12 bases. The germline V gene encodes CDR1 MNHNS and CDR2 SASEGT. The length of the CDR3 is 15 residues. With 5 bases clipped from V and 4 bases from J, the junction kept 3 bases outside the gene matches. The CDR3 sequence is CASSRLAGEYNEQFF. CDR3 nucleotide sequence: TGTGCCAGCAGTCGACTAGCGGGGGAGTACAATGAGCAGTTCTTC.

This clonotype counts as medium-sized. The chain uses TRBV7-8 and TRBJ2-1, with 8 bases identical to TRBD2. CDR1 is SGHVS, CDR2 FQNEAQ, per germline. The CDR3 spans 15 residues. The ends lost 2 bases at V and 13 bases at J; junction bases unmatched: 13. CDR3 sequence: CASSLSVETGGVQFF. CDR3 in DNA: TGTGCCAGCAGCTTAAGCGTGGAAACGGGGGGGGTCCAGTTCTTC.

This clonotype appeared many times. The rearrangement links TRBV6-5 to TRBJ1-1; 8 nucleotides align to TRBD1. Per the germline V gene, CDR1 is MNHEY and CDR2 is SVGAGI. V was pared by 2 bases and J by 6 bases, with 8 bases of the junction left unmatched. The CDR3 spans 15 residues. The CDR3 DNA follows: TGTGCCAGCAGTTACACGACAGGGGATGACGCTGAAGCTTTCTTT. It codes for CASSYTTGDDAEAFF.

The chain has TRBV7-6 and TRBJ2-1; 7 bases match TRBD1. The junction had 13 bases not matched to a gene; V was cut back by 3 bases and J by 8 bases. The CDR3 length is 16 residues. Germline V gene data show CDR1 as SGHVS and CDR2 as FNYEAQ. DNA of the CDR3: TGTGCCAGCAGCTTCTCTATAGGGGGCGAGAACGATGAGCAGTTCTTC. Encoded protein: CASSFSIGGENDEQFF.

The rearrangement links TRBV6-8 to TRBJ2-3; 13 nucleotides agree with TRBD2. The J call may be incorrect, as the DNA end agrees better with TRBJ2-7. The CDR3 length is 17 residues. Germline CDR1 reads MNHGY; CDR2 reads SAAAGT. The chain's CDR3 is CASSYEGLAGPLGEQYF. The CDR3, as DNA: TGTGCCAGCAGTTATGAGGGACTAGCGGGACCTTTAGGTGAGCAGTACTTC.

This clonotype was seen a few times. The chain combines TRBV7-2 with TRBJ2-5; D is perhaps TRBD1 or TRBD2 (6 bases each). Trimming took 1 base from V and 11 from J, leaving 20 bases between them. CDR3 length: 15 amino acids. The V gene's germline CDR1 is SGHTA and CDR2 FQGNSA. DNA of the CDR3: TGTGCCAGCAGCTTAGATACAGGGAGGTTCAATGAGCAGTACTTC. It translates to CASSLDTGRFNEQYF.

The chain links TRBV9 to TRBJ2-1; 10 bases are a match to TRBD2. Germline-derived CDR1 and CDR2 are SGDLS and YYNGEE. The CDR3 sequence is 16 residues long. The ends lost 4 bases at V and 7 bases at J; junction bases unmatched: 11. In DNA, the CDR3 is TGTGCCAGCAGCCTAGACAGCGGGAGGGCCCGGAATGAGCAGTTCTTC. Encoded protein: CASSLDSGRARNEQFF.

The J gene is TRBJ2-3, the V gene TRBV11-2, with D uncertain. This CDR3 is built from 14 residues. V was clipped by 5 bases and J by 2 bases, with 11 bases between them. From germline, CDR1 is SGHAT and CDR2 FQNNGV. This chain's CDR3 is CASSPRTYTDTQYF. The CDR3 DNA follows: TGTGCCAGCAGCCCCCGCACCTACACAGATACGCAGTATTTT.